What follows is one T cell receptor (beta chain) and its context. The antigen is undetermined. Other nucleotide sequences from this sample produce the same CDR3. The sample belongs to a study of cytomegalovirus exposure and HLA in healthy donors. Whole-study results and caveats: Previously analyzed data showed that most TCR beta V segments were productive at a frequency of about 90% or about 30%. There were around 160 TCR beta chains listed as cytomegalovirus-associated. After further analysis at a later stage, 15,000 to 20,000 TCR beta sequences were associated with HLA alleles at 0.05 false discovery rate.

The CDR3 extends over 15 amino acids. After removal of 3 bases from V and 10 bases from J, the junction contained 7 bases not matched to a gene. Per germline, CDR1 SEHNR and CDR2 FQNEAQ (reference sequence). The study ran its PCR with 60 Vbeta and 13 Jbeta primers. Some clones are missing from TCRdb's copy, which holds only in-frame ones; the method was immunoSEQ multiplex PCR. The sample holds about 230,000 clones, around 80% seen once. Source material: PBMCs. This sequence joins TRBV7-9 and TRBJ1-6; 9 positions match TRBD1. The clonotype originates from a woman aged 60 to 75 in good health and CMV-seropositive. The CDR3 here is CASSLTGTGNSPLHF. CDR3 in DNA: TGTGCCAGCAGCTTGACCGGGACAGGGAACTCACCCCTCCACTTT.